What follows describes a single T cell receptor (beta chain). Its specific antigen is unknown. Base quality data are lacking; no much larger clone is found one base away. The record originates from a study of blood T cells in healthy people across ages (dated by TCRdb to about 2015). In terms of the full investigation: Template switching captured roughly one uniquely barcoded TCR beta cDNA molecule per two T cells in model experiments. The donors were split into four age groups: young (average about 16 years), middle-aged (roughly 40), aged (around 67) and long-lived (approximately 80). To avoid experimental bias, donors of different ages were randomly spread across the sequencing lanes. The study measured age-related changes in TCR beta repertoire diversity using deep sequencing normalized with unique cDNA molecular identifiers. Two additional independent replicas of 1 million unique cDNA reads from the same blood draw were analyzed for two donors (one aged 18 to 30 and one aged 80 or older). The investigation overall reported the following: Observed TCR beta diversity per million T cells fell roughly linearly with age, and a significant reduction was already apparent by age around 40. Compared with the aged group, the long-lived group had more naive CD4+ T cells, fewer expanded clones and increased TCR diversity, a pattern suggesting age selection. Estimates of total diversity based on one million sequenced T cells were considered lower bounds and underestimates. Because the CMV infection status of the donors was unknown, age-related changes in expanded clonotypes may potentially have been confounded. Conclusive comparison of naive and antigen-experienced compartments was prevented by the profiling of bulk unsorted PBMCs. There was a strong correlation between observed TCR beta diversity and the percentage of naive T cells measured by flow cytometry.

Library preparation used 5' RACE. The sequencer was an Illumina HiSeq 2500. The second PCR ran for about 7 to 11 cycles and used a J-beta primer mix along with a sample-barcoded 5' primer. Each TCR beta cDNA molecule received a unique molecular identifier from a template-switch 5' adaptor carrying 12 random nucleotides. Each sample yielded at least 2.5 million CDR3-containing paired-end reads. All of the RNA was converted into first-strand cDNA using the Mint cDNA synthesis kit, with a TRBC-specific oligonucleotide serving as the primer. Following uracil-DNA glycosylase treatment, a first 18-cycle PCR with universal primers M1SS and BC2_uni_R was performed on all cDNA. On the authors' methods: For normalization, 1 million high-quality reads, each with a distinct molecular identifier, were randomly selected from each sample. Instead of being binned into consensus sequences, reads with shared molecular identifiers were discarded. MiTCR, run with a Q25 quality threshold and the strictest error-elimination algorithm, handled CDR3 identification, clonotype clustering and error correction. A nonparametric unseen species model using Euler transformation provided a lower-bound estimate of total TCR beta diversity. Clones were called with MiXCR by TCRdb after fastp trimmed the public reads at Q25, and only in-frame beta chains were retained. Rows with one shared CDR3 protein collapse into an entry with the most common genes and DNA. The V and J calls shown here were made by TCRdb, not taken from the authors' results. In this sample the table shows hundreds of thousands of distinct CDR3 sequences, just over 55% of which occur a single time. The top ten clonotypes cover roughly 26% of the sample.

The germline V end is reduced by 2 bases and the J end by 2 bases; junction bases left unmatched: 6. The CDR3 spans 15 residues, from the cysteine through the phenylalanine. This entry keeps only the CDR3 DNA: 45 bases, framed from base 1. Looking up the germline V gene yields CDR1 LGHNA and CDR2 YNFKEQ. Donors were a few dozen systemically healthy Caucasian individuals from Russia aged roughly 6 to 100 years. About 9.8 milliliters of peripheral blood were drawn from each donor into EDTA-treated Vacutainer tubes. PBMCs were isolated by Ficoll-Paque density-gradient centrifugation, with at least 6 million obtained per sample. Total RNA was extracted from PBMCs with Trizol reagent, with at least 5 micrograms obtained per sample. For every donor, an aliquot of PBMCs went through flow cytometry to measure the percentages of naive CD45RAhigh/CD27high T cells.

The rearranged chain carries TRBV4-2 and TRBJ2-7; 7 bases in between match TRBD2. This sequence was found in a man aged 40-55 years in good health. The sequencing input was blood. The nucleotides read TGTGCCAGCAGCCAACAAGCAGCGGGAACCTACGAGCAGTACTTC. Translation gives CASSQQAAGTYEQYF.